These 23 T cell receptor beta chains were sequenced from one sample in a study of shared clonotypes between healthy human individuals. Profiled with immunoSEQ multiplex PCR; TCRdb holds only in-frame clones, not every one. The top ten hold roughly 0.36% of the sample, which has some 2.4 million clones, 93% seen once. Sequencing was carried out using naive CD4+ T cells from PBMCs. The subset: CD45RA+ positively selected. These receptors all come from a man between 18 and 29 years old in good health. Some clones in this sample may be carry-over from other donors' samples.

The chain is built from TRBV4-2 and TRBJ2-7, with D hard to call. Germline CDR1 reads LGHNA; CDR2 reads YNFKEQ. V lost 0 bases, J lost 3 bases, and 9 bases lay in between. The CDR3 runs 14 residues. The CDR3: CASSQDLGGYEQYF. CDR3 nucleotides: TGTGCCAGCAGCCAAGATTTAGGCGGCTACGAGCAGTACTTC.

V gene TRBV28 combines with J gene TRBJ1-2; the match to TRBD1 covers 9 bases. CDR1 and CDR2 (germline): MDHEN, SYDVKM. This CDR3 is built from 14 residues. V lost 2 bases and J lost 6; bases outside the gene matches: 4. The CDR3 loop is CASSLTGGADGYTF. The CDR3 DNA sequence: TGTGCCAGCAGTTTAACAGGGGGCGCGGATGGCTACACCTTC.

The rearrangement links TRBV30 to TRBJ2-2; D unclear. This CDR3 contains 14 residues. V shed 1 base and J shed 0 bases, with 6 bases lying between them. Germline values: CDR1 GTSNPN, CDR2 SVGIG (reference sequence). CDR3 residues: CAWSGTANTGELFF. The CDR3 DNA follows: TGTGCCTGGAGTGGGACCGCGAACACCGGGGAGCTGTTTTTT.

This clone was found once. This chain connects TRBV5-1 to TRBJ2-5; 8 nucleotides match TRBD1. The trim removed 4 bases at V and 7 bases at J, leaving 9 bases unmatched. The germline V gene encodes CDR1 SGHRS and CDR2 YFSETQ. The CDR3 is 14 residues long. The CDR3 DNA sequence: TGCGCCAGCAGCCCAGTGGACAGGGAAGCGACCCAGTACTTC. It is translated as CASSPVDREATQYF.

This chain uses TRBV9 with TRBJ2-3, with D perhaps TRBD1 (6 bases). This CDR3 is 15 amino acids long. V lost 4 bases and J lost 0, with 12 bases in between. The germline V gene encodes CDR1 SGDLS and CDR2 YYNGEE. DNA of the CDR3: TGTGCCAGCAGCCGAGGGGGAGTTAGCACAGATACGCAGTATTTT. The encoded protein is CASSRGGVSTDTQYF.

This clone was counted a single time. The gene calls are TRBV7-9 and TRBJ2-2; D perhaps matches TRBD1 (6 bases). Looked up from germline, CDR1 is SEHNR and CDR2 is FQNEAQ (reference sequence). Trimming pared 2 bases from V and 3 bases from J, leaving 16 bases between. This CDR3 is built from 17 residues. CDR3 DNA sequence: TGTGCCAGCAGCTTAAAGGCTGCAGGGGATTACACCGGGGAGCTGTTTTTT. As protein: CASSLKAAGDYTGELFF.

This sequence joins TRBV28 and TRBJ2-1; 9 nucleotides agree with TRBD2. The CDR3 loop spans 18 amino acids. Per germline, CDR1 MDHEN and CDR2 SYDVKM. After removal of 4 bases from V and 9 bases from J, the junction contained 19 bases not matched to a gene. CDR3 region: CASSSLFAAGGRGGEQFF. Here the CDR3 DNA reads TGTGCCAGCAGTTCCCTCTTCGCAGCGGGAGGCCGAGGGGGTGAGCAGTTCTTC.

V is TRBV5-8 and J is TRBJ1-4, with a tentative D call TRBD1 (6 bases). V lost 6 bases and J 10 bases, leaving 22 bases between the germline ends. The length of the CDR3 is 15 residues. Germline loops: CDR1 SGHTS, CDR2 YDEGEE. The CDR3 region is CASISPGGRNGKLFF. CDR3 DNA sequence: TGTGCCAGCATCTCTCCGGGGGGCAGGAACGGAAAACTGTTTTTT.

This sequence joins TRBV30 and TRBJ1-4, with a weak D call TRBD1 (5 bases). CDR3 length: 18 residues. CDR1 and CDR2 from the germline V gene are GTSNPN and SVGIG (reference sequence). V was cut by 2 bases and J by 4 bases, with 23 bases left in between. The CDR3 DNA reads TGTGCCTGGAGTCCCTACTACAGTCGGGGGATAGGTAATGAAAAACTGTTTTTT. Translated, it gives CAWSPYYSRGIGNEKLFF.

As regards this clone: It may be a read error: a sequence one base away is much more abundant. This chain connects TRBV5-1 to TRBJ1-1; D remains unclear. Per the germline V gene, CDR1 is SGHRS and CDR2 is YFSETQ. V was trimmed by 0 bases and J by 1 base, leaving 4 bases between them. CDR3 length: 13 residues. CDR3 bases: TGCGCCAGCAGCTTGGAGGAGAACACTGAAGCTTTCTTT. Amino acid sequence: CASSLEENTEAFF.

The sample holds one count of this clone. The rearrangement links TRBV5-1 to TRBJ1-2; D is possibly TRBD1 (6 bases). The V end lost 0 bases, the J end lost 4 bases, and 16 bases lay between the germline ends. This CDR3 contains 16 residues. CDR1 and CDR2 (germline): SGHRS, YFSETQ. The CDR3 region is CASSLALGAGAYGYTF. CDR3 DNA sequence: TGCGCCAGCAGCTTGGCTTTAGGGGCGGGGGCCTATGGCTACACCTTC.

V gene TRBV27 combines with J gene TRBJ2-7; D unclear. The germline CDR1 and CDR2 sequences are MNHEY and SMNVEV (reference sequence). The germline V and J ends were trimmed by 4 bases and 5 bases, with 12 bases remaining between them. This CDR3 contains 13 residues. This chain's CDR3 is CASSYAFAHEQYF. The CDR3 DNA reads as TGTGCCAGCAGTTATGCCTTTGCCCACGAGCAGTACTTC.

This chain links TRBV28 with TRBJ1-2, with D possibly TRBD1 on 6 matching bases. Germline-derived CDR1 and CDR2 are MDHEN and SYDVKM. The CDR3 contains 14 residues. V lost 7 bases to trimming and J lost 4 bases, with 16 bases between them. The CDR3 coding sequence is TGTGCCAGCACCGGGACACAGGCCATCTATGGCTACACCTTC. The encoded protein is CASTGTQAIYGYTF.

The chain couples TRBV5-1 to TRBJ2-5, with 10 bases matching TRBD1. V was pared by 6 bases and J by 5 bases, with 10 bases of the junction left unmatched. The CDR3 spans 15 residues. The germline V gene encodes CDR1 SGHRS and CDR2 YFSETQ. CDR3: CASMTGGTTGETQYF. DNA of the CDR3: TGCGCCAGCATGACAGGGGGCACCACGGGGGAGACCCAGTACTTC.

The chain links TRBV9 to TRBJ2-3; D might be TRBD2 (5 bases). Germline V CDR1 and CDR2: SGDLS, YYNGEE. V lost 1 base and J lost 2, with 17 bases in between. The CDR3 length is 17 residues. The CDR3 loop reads CASSVTSGETVTDTQYF. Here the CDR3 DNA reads TGTGCCAGCAGCGTAACGTCTGGGGAGACGGTCACAGATACGCAGTATTTT.

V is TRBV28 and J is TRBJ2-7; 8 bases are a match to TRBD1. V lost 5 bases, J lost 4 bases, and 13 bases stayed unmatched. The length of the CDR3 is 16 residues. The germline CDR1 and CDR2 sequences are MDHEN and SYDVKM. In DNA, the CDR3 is TGTGCCAGCAGTCCCGGGACAGGTCAGAGGTCTTACGAGCAGTACTTC. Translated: CASSPGTGQRSYEQYF.

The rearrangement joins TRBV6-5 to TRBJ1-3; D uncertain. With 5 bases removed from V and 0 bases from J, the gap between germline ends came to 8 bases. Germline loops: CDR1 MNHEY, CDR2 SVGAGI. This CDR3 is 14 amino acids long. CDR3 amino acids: CASSIRSSGNTIYF. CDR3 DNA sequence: TGTGCCAGCAGTATACGGAGCTCTGGAAACACCATATATTTT.

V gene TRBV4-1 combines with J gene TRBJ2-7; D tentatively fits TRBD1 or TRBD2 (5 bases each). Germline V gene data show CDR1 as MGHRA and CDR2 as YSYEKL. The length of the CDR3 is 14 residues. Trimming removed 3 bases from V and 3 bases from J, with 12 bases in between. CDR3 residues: CASSQRGRSYEQYF. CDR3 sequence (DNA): TGCGCCAGCAGCCAGAGGGGACGGAGCTACGAGCAGTACTTC.

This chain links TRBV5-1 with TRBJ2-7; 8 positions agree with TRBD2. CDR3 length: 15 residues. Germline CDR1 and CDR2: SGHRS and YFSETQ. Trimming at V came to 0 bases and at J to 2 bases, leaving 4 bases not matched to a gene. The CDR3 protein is CASSLDGTSAYEQYF. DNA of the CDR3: TGCGCCAGCAGCTTGGATGGGACTAGTGCCTACGAGCAGTACTTC.

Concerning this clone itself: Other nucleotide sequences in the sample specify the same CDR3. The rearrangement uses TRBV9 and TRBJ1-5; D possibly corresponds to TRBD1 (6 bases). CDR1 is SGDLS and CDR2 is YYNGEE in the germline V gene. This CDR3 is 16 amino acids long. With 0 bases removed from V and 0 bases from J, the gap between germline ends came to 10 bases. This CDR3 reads CASSVGPGASNQPQHF. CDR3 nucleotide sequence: TGTGCCAGCAGCGTAGGGCCGGGGGCTAGCAATCAGCCCCAGCATTTT.

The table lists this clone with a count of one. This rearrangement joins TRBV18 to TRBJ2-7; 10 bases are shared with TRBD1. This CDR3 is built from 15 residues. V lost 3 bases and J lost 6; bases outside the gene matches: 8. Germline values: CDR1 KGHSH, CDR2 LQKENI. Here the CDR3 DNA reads TGTGCCAGCTCACCGGATTATCGGGACAGGGGCGAGCAGTACTTC. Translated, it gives CASSPDYRDRGEQYF.

CDR3 DNA sequence: TGTGCCAGCAGTTCTTCAGGGACTAGCGGGCCAGATACGCAGTATTTT. This translates into CASSSSGTSGPDTQYF. The chain links TRBV27 to TRBJ2-3, with TRBD2 matching over 12 bases. The junction had 6 bases not matched to a gene; V was cut back by 4 bases and J by 4 bases. The CDR3 contains 16 residues. Germline V gene sequence: CDR1 MNHEY, CDR2 SMNVEV (reference sequence).

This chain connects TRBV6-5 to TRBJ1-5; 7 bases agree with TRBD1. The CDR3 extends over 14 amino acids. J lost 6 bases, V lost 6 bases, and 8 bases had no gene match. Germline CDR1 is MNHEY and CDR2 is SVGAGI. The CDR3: CASSFDRAGQPQHF. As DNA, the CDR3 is TGTGCCAGCAGCTTTGACAGGGCCGGTCAGCCCCAGCATTTT.